This TCR beta chain emerged from a study of CD8+ T cells in alopecia areata. Study outcomes and limitations: The study found higher clonality in lesional than normal scalp, especially in alopecia totalis/universalis.

Deletions cut 1 base from V and 5 bases from J, with 18 bases between. Germline V gene sequence: CDR1 MGHDK, CDR2 SYGVNS. The CDR3 covers 16 residues. Obtained from alopecia areata patients were lesional scalp punch biopsies along with peripheral blood. Notes on this clone: Its antigen is undetermined.

Once RNA had been extracted, it was reverse transcribed into cDNA to act as the sequencing template. Using immunoSEQ multiplex PCR, the repertoire was profiled, and TCRdb retains in-frame clones only, with some absent. The repertoire consists of more than 200,000 clones, with under 80% occurring once and the leading ten covering 1% to 1.5%. Sequences were derived from CD4+ T cells sorted from blood, sampled at week 0. The rearrangement uses TRBV25-1 and TRBJ2-7; D is tentatively TRBD1 or TRBD2 (6 bases each). The receptor's source is a human donor with alopecia areata. This chain's CDR3 is CASSELEGGLQDEQYF. The CDR3 DNA reads TGTGCCAGCAGTGAATTGGAGGGGGGCCTCCAGGACGAGCAGTACTTC.